Each of the 4 T cell receptor beta chains below was sequenced from the same sample in a study of a mutant IDH1 vaccine in newly diagnosed glioma. This sample's time point: baseline, week 1 (first vaccination visit). Treatment reported: pre-vaccination baseline after standard-of-care therapy. Produced via immunoSEQ multiplex PCR; TCRdb's table is partial and in-frame only. The table includes fewer than 100,000 clones, around 90% detected once. The material was PBMCs, obtained from a glioma patient treated with radiotherapy, temozolomide or both. The receptors originated from a woman in her forties or fifties with glioma.

V is TRBV7-2 and J is TRBJ1-3; no clear D. Looked up from germline, CDR1 is SGHTA and CDR2 is FQGNSA. This CDR3 has 13 residues. Trimming removed 1 base at V and 9 bases at J, with 10 bases between. The CDR3 DNA reads as TGTGCCAGCAGCTTAGATGGGTTAGGCACCATATATTTT. This encodes CASSLDGLGTIYF.

In DNA, the CDR3 is TGTGCCAGCAGTTTGCCTAGCGGAAATGAGCAGTTCTTC. This sequence encodes CASSLPSGNEQFF. This chain links TRBV6-6 with TRBJ2-1, with 7 positions matching TRBD2. The CDR3 contains 13 residues. V shed 4 bases, J shed 7 bases, and the junction held 4 bases outside the gene matches. CDR1 is MNHNY and CDR2 is SVGAGI in the germline V gene (reference sequence).

This sequence joins TRBV7-9 and TRBJ1-1, with D possibly being TRBD1 (5 bases). The CDR3 spans 12 residues. The germline V gene encodes CDR1 SEHNR and CDR2 FQNEAQ (reference sequence). Trimming cost V 3 bases and J 11 bases, with 13 bases left between them. The DNA of the CDR3 is TGTGCCAGCAGCTTCGGGGACGTATGGGCTTTCTTT. Encoded protein: CASSFGDVWAFF. The full variable domain, rest sourced from reference TRBV7-9 and TRBJ1-1, is DTGVSQNPRHKITKRGQNVTFRCDPISEHNRLYWYRQTLGQGPEFLTYFQNEAQLEKSRLLSDRFSAERPKGSFSTLEIQRTEQGDSAMYLCASSFGDVWAFFGQGTRLTVV.

The V call is TRBV18, the J call TRBJ2-7; TRBD1 agrees at 9 bases. In germline, CDR1 is KGHSH, CDR2 LQKENI. The CDR3 is made up of 13 amino acids. V shed 5 bases, J shed 6 bases, and the junction held 5 bases outside the gene matches. CDR3 in DNA: TGTGCCAGCTCATCGGGACAGGGAGGCGAGCAGTACTTC. Translating it yields CASSSGQGGEQYF.